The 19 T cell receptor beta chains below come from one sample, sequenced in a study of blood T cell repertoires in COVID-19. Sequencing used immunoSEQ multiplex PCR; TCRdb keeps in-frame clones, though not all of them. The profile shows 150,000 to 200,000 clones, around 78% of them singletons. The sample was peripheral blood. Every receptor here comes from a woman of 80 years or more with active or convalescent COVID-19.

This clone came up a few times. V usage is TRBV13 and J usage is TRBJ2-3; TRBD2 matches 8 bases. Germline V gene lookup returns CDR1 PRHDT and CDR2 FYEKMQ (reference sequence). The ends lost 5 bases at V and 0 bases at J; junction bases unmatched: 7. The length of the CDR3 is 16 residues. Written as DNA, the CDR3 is TGTGCCAGCAGCCGACGGGCGGGGGGTAGCACAGATACGCAGTATTTT. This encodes CASSRRAGGSTDTQYF. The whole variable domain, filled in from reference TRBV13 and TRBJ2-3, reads AAGVIQSPRHLIKEKRETATLKCYPIPRHDTVYWYQQGPGQDPQFLISFYEKMQSDKGSIPDRFSAQQFSDYHSELNMSSLELGDSALYFCASSRRAGGSTDTQYFGPGTRLTVL.

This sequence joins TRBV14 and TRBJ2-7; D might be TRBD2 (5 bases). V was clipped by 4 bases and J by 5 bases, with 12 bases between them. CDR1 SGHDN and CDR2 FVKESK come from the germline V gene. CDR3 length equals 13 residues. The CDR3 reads CASSLTLVHEQYF. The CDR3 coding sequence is TGTGCCAGCAGCCTCACACTAGTCCACGAGCAGTACTTC.

This CDR3 is CASSIGTSGTGELFF. The CDR3 region has the DNA TGTGCCAGTAGTATAGGGACTAGCGGGACCGGGGAGCTGTTTTTT. The chain is built from TRBV19 and TRBJ2-2; 11 bases fit TRBD2. There are 15 residues in the CDR3. Per the germline V gene, CDR1 is LNHDA and CDR2 is SQIVND (reference sequence). J gave up 5 bases and V 1 base, and 0 bases lay outside the gene matches.

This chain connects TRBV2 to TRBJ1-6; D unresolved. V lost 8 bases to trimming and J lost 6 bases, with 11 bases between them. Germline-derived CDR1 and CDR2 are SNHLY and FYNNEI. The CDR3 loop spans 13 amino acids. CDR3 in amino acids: CASLGPVNSPLHF. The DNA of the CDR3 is TGTGCCAGCCTTGGGCCAGTTAATTCACCCCTCCACTTT.

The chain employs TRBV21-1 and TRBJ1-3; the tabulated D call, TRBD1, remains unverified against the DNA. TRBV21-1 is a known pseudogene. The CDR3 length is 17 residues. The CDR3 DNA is TGTGCCAGCAGCGCAACCCACAGGGTGAAGAGGGGAAACACCATATATTTT. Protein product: CASSATHRVKRGNTIYF.

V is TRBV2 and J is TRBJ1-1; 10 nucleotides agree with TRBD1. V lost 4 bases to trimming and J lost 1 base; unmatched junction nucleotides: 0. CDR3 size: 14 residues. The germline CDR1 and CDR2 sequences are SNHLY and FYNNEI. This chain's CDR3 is CASSGQGANTEAFF. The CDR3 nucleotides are TGTGCCAGCAGTGGACAGGGGGCGAACACTGAAGCTTTCTTT.

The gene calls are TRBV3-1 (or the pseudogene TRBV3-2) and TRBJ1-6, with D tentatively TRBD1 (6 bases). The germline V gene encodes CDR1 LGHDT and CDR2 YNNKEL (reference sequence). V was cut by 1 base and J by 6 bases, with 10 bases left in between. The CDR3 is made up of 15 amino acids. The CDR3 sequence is CASSQGQVANSPLHF. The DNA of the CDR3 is TGTGCCAGCAGCCAAGGACAGGTGGCTAATTCACCCCTCCACTTT.

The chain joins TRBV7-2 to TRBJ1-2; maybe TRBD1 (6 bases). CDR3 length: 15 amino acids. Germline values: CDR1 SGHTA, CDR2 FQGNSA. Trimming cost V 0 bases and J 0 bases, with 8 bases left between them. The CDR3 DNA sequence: TGTGCCAGCAGCTTAGCAAGGACAGCTAACTATGGCTACACCTTC. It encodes CASSLARTANYGYTF.

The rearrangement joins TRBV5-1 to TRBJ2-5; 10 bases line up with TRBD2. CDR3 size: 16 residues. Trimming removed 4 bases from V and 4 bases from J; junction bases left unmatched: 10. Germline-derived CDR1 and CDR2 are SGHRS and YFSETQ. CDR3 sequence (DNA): TGCGCCAGCAGCCCCATGAGCGGGGGGGCCAGAGAGACCCAGTACTTC. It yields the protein CASSPMSGGARETQYF.

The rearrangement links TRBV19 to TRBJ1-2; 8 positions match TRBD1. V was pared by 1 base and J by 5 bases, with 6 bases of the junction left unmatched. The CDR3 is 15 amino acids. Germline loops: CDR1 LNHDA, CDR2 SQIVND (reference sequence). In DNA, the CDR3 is TGTGCCAGTAGTATAGCCCCAGGGGGCTTGTATGGCTACACCTTC. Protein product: CASSIAPGGLYGYTF.

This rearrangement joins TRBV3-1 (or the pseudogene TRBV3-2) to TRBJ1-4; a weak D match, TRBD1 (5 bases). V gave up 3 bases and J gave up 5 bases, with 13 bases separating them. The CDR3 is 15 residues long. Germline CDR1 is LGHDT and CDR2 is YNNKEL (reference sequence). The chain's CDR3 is CASSHSGTSNEKLFF. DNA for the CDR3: TGTGCCAGCAGCCATTCCGGGACTTCAAATGAAAAACTGTTTTTT.

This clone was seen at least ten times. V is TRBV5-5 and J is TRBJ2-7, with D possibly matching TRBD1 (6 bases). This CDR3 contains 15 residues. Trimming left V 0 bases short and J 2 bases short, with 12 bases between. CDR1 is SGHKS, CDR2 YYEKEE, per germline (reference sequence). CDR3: CASSLASGDTYEQYF. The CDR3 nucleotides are TGTGCCAGCAGCTTGGCCTCAGGGGATACCTACGAGCAGTACTTC.

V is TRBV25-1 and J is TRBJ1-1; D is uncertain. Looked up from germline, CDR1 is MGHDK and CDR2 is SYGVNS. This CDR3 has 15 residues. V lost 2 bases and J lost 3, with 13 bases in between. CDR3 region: CASSEPPLRDTEAFF. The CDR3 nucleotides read TGTGCCAGCAGTGAACCCCCATTGAGGGACACTGAAGCTTTCTTT.

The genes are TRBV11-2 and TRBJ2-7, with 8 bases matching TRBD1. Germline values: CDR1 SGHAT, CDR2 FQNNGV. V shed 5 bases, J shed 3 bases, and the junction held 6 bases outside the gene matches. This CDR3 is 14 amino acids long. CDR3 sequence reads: CASSAHTGGYEQYF. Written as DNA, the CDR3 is TGTGCCAGCAGCGCCCACACAGGGGGCTACGAGCAGTACTTC. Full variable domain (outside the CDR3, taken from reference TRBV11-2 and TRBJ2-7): EAGVAQSPRYKIIEKRQSVAFWCNPISGHATLYWYQQILGQGPKLLIQFQNNGVVDDSQLPKDRFSAERLKGVDSTLKIQPAKLEDSAVYLCASSAHTGGYEQYFGPGTRLTVT.

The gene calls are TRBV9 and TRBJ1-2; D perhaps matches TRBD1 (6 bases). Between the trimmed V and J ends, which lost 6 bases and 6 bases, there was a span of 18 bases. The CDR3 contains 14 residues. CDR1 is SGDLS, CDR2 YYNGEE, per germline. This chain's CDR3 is CASTHRDAWNGYTF. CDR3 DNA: TGTGCCAGCACCCACAGGGATGCCTGGAATGGCTACACCTTC. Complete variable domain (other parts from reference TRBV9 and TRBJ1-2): DSGVTQTPKHLITATGQRVTLRCSPRSGDLSVYWYQQSLDQGLQFLIQYYNGEERAKGNILERFSAQQFPDLHSELNLSSLELGDSALYFCASTHRDAWNGYTFGSGTRLTVV.

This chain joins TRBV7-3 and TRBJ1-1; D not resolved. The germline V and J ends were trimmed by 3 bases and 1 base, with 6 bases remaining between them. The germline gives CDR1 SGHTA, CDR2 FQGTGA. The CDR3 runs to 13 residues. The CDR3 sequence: CASSFQANTEAFF. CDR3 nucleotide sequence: TGTGCCAGCAGCTTTCAGGCGAACACTGAAGCTTTCTTT.

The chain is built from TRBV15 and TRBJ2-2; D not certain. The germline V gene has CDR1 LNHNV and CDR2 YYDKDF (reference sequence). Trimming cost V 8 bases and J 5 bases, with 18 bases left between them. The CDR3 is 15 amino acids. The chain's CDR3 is CATESSAFGTGELFF. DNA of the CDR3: TGTGCCACCGAGTCTTCAGCCTTCGGGACCGGGGAGCTGTTTTTT.

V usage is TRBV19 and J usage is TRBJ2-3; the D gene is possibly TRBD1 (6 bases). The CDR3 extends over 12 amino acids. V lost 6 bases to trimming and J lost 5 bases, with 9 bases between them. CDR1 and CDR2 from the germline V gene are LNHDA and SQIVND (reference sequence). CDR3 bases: TGTGCCAGTAGATCAGGGGTAGATACGCAGTATTTT. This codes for CASRSGVDTQYF.

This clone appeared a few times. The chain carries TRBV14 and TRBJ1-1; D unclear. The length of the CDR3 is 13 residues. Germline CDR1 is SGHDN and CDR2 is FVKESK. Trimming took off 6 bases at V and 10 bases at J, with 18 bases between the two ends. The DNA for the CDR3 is TGTGCCAGCAGGGAGCGGGAGGGTCCTGGAGCTTTCTTT. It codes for CASREREGPGAFF.